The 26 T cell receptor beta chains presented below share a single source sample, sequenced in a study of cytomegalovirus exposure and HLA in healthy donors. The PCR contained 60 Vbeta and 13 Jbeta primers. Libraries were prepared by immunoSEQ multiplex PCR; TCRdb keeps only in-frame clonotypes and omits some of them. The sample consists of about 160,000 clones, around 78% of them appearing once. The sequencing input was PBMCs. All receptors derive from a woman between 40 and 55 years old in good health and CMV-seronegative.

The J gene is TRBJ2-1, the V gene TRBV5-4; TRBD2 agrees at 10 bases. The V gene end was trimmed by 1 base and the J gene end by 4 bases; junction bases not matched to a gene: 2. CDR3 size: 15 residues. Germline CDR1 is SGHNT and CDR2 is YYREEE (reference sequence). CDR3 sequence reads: CASSLTSGVYNEQFF. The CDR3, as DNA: TGTGCCAGCAGCTTGACTAGCGGGGTTTACAATGAGCAGTTCTTC.

The CDR3 is CASSVDRGGNEKLFF. In DNA, the CDR3 is TGTGCCAGCAGCGTTGACCGGGGAGGGAATGAAAAACTGTTTTTT. The chain uses TRBV9 and TRBJ1-4; D remains ambiguous. V was trimmed by 2 bases and J by 5 bases, leaving 13 bases between them. The CDR3 loop spans 15 amino acids. CDR1 and CDR2 from the germline V gene are SGDLS and YYNGEE.

CDR3 sequence: CASSVFGGELFF. CDR3 in DNA: TGTGCCAGCAGCGTATTCGGCGGGGAGCTGTTTTTT. The chain carries TRBV9 and TRBJ2-2; D not certain. Trimming shortened V by 1 base and J by 7 bases, and 5 bases separated the two germline ends. This CDR3 region has 12 residues. Germline V gene lookup returns CDR1 SGDLS and CDR2 YYNGEE.

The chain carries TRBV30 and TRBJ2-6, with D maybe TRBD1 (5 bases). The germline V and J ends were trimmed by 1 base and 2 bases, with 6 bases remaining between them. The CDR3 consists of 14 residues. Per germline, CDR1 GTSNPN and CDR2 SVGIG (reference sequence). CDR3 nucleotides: TGTGCCTGGAGTGAGGGGACTGGGGCCAACGTCCTGACTTTC. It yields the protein CAWSEGTGANVLTF.

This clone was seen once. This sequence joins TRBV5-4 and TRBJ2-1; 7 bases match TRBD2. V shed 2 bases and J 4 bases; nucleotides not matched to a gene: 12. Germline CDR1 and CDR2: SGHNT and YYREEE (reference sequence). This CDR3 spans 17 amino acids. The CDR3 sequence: CASSFFGGSQLYNEQFF. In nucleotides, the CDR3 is TGTGCCAGCAGCTTTTTTGGCGGGAGTCAGTTATACAATGAGCAGTTCTTC. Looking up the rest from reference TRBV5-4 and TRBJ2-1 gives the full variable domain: ETGVTQSPTHLIKTRGQQVTLRCSSQSGHNTVSWYQQALGQGPQFIFQYYREEENGRGNFPPRFSGLQFPNYSSELNVNALELDDSALYLCASSFFGGSQLYNEQFFGPGTRLTVL.

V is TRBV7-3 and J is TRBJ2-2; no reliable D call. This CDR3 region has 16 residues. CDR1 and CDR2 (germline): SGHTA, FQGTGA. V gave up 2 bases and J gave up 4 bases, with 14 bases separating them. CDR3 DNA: TGTGCCAGCAGCTTAGGGCCGTCAACCACCACCGGGGAGCTGTTTTTT. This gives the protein CASSLGPSTTTGELFF.

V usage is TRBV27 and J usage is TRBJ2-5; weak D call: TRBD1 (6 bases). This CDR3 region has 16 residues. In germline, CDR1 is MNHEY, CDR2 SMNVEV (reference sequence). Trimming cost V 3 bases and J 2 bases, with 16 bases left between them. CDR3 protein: CASSFSLSTGQETQYF. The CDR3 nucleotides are TGTGCCAGCAGTTTCTCCCTCTCGACAGGTCAAGAGACCCAGTACTTC.

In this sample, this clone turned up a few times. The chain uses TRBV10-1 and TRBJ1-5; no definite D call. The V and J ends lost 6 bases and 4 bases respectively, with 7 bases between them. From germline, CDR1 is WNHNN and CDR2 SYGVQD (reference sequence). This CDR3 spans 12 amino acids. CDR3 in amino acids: CASRGRNQPQHF. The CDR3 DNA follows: TGCGCCAGCAGGGGCAGAAATCAGCCCCAGCATTTT.

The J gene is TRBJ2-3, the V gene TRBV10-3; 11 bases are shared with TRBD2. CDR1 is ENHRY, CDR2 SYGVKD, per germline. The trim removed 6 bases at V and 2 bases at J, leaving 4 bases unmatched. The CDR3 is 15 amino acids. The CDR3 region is CAISGTSGNTDTQYF. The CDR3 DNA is TGTGCCATCAGCGGGACTAGCGGAAACACAGATACGCAGTATTTT.

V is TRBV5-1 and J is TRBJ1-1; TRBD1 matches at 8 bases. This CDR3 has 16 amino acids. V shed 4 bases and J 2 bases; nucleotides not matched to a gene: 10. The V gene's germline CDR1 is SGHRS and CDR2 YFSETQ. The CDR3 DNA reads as TGCGCCAGCAGCCCCGGACAGGGCTTGGAAAACACTGAAGCTTTCTTT. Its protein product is CASSPGQGLENTEAFF.

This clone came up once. The CDR3 here is CASSTSGLTYEQYF. DNA for the CDR3: TGCGCCAGCAGCACATCGGGACTCACCTACGAGCAGTACTTC. This chain links TRBV5-1 with TRBJ2-7; a weak D match, TRBD2 (6 bases). This CDR3 has 14 residues. CDR1 and CDR2 (germline): SGHRS, YFSETQ. V was pared by 4 bases and J by 2 bases, with 13 bases between.

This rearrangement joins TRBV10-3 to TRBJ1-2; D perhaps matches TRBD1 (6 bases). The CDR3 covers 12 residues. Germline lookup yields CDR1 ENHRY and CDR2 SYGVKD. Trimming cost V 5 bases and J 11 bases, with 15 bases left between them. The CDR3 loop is CAISKQGMSYTF. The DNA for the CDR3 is TGTGCCATCAGTAAACAGGGTATGAGTTACACCTTC.

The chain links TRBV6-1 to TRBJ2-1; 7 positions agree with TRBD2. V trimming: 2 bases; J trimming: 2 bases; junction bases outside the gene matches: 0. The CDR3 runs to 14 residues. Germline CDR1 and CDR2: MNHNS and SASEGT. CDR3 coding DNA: TGTGCCAGCAGTGAACTAGCGGCCTACAATGAGCAGTTCTTC. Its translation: CASSELAAYNEQFF.

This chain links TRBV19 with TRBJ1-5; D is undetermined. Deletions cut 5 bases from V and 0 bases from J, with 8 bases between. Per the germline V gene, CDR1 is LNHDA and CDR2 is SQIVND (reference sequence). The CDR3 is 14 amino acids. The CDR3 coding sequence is TGTGCCAGTAGTTCCCCCTATAGCAATCAGCCCCAGCATTTT. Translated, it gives CASSSPYSNQPQHF.

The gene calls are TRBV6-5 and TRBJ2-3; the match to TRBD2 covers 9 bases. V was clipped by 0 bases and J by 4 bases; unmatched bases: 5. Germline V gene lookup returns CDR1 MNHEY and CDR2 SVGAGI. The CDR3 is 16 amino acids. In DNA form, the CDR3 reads TGTGCCAGCAGTTACTCAGGGACTAGCAGGGCAGATACGCAGTATTTT. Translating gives CASSYSGTSRADTQYF.

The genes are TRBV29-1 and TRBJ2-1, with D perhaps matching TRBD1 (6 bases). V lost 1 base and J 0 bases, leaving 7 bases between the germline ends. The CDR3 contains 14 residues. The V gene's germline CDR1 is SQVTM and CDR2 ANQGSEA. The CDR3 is CSVEGGGSYNEQFF. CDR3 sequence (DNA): TGCAGCGTTGAAGGAGGGGGCTCCTACAATGAGCAGTTCTTC.

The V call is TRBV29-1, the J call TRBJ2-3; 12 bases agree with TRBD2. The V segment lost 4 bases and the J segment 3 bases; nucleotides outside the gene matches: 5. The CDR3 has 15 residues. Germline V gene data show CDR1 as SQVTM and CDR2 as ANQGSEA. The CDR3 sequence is CSVARTSGTTDTQYF. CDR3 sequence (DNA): TGCAGCGTTGCCCGGACTAGCGGGACTACAGATACGCAGTATTTT.

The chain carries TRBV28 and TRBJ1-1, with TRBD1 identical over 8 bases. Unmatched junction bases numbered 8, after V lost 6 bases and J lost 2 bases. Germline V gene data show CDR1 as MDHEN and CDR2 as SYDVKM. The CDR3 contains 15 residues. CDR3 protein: CASSFMDRDNTEAFF. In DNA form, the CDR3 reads TGTGCCAGCAGCTTTATGGACAGGGACAACACTGAAGCTTTCTTT.

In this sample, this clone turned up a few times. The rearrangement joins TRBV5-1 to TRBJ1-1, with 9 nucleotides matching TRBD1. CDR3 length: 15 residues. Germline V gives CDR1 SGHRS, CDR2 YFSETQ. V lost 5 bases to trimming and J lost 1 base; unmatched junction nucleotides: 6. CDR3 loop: CASRGDRERNTEAFF. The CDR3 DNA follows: TGCGCCAGCAGAGGGGACAGGGAGCGGAACACTGAAGCTTTCTTT.

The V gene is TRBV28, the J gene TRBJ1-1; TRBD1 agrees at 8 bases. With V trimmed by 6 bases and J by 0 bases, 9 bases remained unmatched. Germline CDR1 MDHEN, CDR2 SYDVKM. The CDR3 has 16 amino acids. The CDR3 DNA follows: TGTGCCAGCAGCCGCATTCCGGGACAGGTGAACACTGAAGCTTTCTTT. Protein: CASSRIPGQVNTEAFF. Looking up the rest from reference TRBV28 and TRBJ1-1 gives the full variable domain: DVKVTQSSRYLVKRTGEKVFLECVQDMDHENMFWYRQDPGLGLRLIYFSYDVKMKEKGDIPEGYSVSREKKERFSLILESASTNQTSMYLCASSRIPGQVNTEAFFGQGTRLTVV.

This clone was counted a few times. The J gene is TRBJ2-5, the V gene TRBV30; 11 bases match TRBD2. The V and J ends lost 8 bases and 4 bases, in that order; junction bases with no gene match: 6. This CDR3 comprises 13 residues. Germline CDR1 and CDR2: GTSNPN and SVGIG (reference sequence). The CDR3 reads CAGNLAGGETQYF. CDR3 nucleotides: TGTGCCGGGAACCTAGCGGGAGGAGAGACCCAGTACTTC.

The CDR3 is CASSMGPGEKLFF. The CDR3 bases are TGTGCCAGCTCGATGGGGCCGGGTGAAAAACTGTTTTTT. V is TRBV18 and J is TRBJ1-4; TRBD1 is a possible D gene (5 bases). The CDR3 is 13 residues long. The V end lost 6 bases, the J end lost 7 bases, and 12 bases lay between the germline ends. The V gene's germline CDR1 is KGHSH and CDR2 LQKENI.

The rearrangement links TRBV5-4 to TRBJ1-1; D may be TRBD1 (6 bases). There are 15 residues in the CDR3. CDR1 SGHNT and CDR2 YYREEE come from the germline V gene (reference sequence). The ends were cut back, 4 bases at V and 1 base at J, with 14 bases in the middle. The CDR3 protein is CASSLAGTQNTEAFF. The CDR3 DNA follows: TGTGCCAGCAGCCTCGCCGGGACACAGAACACTGAAGCTTTCTTT. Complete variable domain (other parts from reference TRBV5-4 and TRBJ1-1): ETGVTQSPTHLIKTRGQQVTLRCSSQSGHNTVSWYQQALGQGPQFIFQYYREEENGRGNFPPRFSGLQFPNYSSELNVNALELDDSALYLCASSLAGTQNTEAFFGQGTRLTVV.

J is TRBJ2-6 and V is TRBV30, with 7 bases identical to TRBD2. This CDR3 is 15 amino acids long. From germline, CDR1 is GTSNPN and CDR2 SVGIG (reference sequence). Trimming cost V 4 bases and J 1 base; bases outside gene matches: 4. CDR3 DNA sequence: TGTGCCTGGAATATCGGGGGGTCTGGGGCCAACGTCCTGACTTTC. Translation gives CAWNIGGSGANVLTF.

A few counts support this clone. The CDR3 reads CASSPRRGDTEAFF. The CDR3 DNA follows: TGTGCCAGCAGCCCTCGACGGGGGGACACTGAAGCTTTCTTT. V is TRBV9 and J is TRBJ1-1; D may be TRBD1 (5 bases). Trimming took off 4 bases at V and 3 bases at J, with 13 bases between the two ends. The germline CDR1 and CDR2 sequences are SGDLS and YYNGEE. This CDR3 region has 14 residues.

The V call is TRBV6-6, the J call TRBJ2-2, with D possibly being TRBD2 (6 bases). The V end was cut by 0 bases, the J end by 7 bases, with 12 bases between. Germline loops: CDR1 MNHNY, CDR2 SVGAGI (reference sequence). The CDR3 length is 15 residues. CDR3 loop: CASSYSAGLGGELFF. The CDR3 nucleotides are TGTGCCAGCAGTTACTCGGCGGGGCTCGGCGGGGAGCTGTTTTTT.